This TCR beta chain was obtained from a study of blood T cell repertoires in COVID-19. Overall study: Acute-phase and convalescent COVID-19 samples originated in the United States, Italy and Spain. T cells, B-cell-depleted T cells, or PBMCs provided the cDNA or gDNA that served as material.

This clone showed up just once. Original methodology: Reference gene primer amplification gave estimated nucleated cell counts. Repertoires were generated with immunoSEQ multiplex PCR, while TCRdb's copy carries only in-frame clones and drops some. The V and J calls and clone size are taken from that table; D and trimming were inferred from the DNA. The sample contains more than 130,000 clones, about 90% of which appear only once. This CDR3 has 14 amino acids. Germline V gives CDR1 LNHDA, CDR2 SQIVND (reference sequence). The V gene end was trimmed by 6 bases and the J gene end by 4 bases; junction bases not matched to a gene: 5.

The sample taken for sequencing was peripheral blood. The rearrangement uses TRBV19 and TRBJ1-5; 8 bases align to TRBD1. The sequence was collected from a man over 45 with active or convalescent COVID-19. The CDR3 nucleotides read TGTGCCAGTAGGACCTACAGGGGGAATCAGCCCCAGCATTTT. Residues: CASRTYRGNQPQHF.